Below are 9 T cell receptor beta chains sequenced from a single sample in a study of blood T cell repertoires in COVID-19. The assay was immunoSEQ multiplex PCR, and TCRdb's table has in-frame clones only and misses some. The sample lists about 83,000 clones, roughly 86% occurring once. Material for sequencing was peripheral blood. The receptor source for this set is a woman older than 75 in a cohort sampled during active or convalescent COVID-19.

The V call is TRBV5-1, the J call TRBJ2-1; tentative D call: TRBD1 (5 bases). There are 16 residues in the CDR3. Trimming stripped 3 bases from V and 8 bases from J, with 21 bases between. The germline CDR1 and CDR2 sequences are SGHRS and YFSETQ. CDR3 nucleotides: TGCGCCAGCAGCTCCTCTTTGGACAATCCTTACGATGAGCAGTTCTTC. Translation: CASSSSLDNPYDEQFF.

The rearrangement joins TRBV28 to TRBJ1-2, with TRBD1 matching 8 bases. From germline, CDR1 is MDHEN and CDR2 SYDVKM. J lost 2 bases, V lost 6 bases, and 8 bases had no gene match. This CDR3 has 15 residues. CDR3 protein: CASSDPRTGNYGYTF. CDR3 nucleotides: TGTGCCAGCAGCGACCCCCGGACAGGGAACTATGGCTACACCTTC.

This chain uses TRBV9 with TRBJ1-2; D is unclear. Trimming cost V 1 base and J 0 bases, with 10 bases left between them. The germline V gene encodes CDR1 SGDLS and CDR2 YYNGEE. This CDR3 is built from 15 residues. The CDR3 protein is CASSVSPGTNYGYTF. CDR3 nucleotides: TGTGCCAGCAGCGTATCTCCGGGAACTAACTATGGCTACACCTTC.

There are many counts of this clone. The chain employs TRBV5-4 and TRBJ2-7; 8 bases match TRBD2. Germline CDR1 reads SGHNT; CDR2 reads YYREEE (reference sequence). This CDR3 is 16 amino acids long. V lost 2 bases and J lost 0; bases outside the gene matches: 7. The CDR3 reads CASSFGGALVSYEQYV. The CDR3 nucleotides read TGTGCCAGCAGCTTCGGGGGGGCTTTAGTCTCCTACGAGCAGTACGTC.

The CDR3 spells CASSFSRLAGGEQYF. CDR3 DNA: TGTGCCAGCAGTTTCTCGAGACTAGCGGGAGGAGAGCAGTACTTC. The chain joins TRBV28 to TRBJ2-7, with 13 bases identical to TRBD2. The CDR3 is made up of 15 amino acids. After removal of 3 bases from V and 7 bases from J, the junction contained 6 bases not matched to a gene. Per germline, CDR1 MDHEN and CDR2 SYDVKM.

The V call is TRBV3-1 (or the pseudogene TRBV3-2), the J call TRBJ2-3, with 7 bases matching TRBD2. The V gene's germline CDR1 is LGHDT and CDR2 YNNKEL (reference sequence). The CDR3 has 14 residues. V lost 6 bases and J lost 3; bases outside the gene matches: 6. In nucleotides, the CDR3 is TGTGCCAGCAGGGGGGGGACTAAAACAGATACGCAGTATTTT. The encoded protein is CASRGGTKTDTQYF.

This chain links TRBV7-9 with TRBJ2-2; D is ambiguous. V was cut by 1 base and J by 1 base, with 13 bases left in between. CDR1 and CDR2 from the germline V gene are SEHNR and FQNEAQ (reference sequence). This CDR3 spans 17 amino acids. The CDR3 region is CASSLDRFPGNTGELFF. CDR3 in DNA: TGTGCCAGCAGCTTAGATCGGTTCCCCGGGAACACCGGGGAGCTGTTTTTT.

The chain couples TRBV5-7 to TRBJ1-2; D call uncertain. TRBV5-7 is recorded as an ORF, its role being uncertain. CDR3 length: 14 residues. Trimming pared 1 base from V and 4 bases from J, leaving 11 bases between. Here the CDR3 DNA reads TGTGCCAGCAGCTTGAATAGCTCCCTCTATGGCTACACCTTC. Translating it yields CASSLNSSLYGYTF.

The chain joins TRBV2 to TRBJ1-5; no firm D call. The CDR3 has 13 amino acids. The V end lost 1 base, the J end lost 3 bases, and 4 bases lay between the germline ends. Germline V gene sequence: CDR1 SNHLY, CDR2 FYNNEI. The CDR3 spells CASSEEYNQPQHF. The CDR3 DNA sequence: TGTGCCAGCAGTGAAGAATACAATCAGCCCCAGCATTTT.